Listed here are 8 T cell receptor beta chains from one sample, sequenced in a study of cytomegalovirus exposure and HLA in healthy donors. Primers: 60 Vbeta forward and 13 Jbeta reverse. Assay: immunoSEQ multiplex PCR; the TCRdb copy retains only in-frame clones and omits some. The table records about 130,000 clones, around four fifths of them present only once. The sample taken for sequencing was PBMCs. The source is a man under 40 in good health and CMV-seronegative.

The chain carries TRBV29-1 and TRBJ2-7; D call uncertain. Trimming cost V 4 bases and J 5 bases, with 6 bases left between them. The CDR3 sequence is 10 residues long. In germline, CDR1 is SQVTM, CDR2 ANQGSEA. This CDR3 is CSVVLDEQYF. CDR3 nucleotide sequence: TGCAGCGTTGTTCTCGACGAGCAGTACTTC.

The rearrangement links TRBV4-2 to TRBJ2-3, with 10 bases that match TRBD2. The CDR3 loop spans 15 amino acids. V dropped 4 bases and J dropped 1; count of bases not matched to a gene: 2. CDR1 and CDR2 from the germline V gene are LGHNA and YNFKEQ. CDR3: CASSRGTSGTDTQYF. The CDR3 DNA reads as TGTGCCAGCAGCCGAGGGACTAGCGGCACAGATACGCAGTATTTT.

The chain employs TRBV7-2 and TRBJ1-1, with D possibly matching TRBD1 (5 bases). V was clipped by 1 base and J by 5 bases, with 11 bases between them. Germline V gene data show CDR1 as SGHTA and CDR2 as FQGNSA. There are 14 residues in the CDR3. The DNA of the CDR3 is TGTGCCAGCAGCTTAGTTCAGGGATGGACTGAAGCTTTCTTT. Residues: CASSLVQGWTEAFF.

This sequence joins TRBV4-1 and TRBJ2-2; D ambiguous. V was pared by 6 bases and J by 5 bases, with 7 bases between. The CDR3 is made up of 12 amino acids. Germline lookup yields CDR1 MGHRA and CDR2 YSYEKL. DNA for the CDR3: TGCGCCAGCAGTCCAGGAACCGGGGAGCTGTTTTTT. Encoded protein: CASSPGTGELFF.

The rearrangement uses TRBV5-1 and TRBJ1-1, with 10 bases matching TRBD1. V trimming: 4 bases; J trimming: 4 bases; junction bases outside the gene matches: 7. This CDR3 has 15 amino acids. In germline, CDR1 is SGHRS, CDR2 YFSETQ. In nucleotides, the CDR3 is TGCGCCAGCAGCGCGACAGGGGGCGAGGGCACTGAAGCTTTCTTT. Amino acid sequence: CASSATGGEGTEAFF.

The V and J genes are TRBV10-1 and TRBJ1-6; the match to TRBD1 covers 8 bases. The CDR3 consists of 15 residues. Germline V gene sequence: CDR1 WNHNN, CDR2 SYGVQD (reference sequence). V shed 2 bases, J shed 9 bases, and the junction held 6 bases outside the gene matches. The CDR3 DNA sequence: TGCGCCAGCAGTGAGCACAGGGGGACTCTTTCACCCCTCCACTTT. Amino acids: CASSEHRGTLSPLHF.

The gene calls are TRBV6-4 and TRBJ1-1, with 9 bases identical to TRBD1. The CDR3 is made up of 17 amino acids. With V trimmed by 9 bases and J by 1 base, 15 bases remained unmatched. The germline V gene encodes CDR1 MRHNA and CDR2 SNTAGT. The chain's CDR3 is CASRPGQGLGWNTEAFF. The CDR3 DNA sequence: TGTGCCAGTAGACCGGGACAGGGCTTGGGGTGGAACACTGAAGCTTTCTTT.

The chain joins TRBV29-1 to TRBJ1-1; tentative D call: TRBD1 (5 bases). Germline assignment: CDR1 SQVTM and CDR2 ANQGSEA. The ends were cut back, 5 bases at V and 1 base at J, with 17 bases in the middle. CDR3 length equals 15 residues. The CDR3 region has the DNA TGCAGCGTTAAAGGGGCAGGGTCGTCGAACACTGAAGCTTTCTTT. Its protein is CSVKGAGSSNTEAFF.